This T cell receptor beta chain came from a study of shared clonotypes between healthy human individuals. Study background: CD4 naive and CD4 memory each took three plates per donor, while CD8 naive took two and CD8 memory one.

V shed 6 bases and J shed 10 bases, with 13 bases lying between them. Germline CDR1 MDHEN, CDR2 SYDVKM. The CDR3 spans 12 residues. Study conclusions and caveats: The study found lower generation probabilities in non-shared clonotypes than in those shared by all four donors.

Deep was the level at which the assay was run. Several immunoSEQ 96-well plates shared each subset's DNA, each plate a replicate. The table came from immunoSEQ multiplex PCR; TCRdb's copy has only in-frame clones and leaves some out. The sample lists 700,000 or so clones; 72% were seen once. This clone was seen only once. As yet, its antigen is unknown. The sample was memory CD4+ T cells sorted from blood. Described subset: CD45RA-negative fraction. The receptor comes from a woman under 40 in good health. The V call is TRBV28, the J call TRBJ2-1; D possibly uses TRBD1 or TRBD2 (6 bases each). The chain's CDR3 is CASRFRGPEQFF. CDR3 coding DNA: TGTGCCAGCAGATTTCGGGGGCCAGAGCAGTTCTTC. The full variable domain, rest sourced from reference TRBV28 and TRBJ2-1, is DVKVTQSSRYLVKRTGEKVFLECVQDMDHENMFWYRQDPGLGLRLIYFSYDVKMKEKGDIPEGYSVSREKKERFSLILESASTNQTSMYLCASRFRGPEQFFGPGTRLTVL.